The entry that follows covers one T cell receptor beta chain sequence. Sequencing was performed with immunoSEQ multiplex PCR; in TCRdb, only in-frame clones are kept and a portion is missing. Of tens of thousands of clones detected, about 75% appear once; the ten largest clones hold approximately 30%. The data stem from a study of blood T cell repertoires in COVID-19. Germline V gives CDR1 LNHNV, CDR2 YYDKDF (reference sequence). CDR3 size: 18 residues. J lost 5 bases, V lost 0 bases, and 7 bases had no gene match. This chain joins TRBV15 and TRBJ2-3; 14 bases are a match to TRBD2. The receptor comes from a human donor in a cohort sampled during active COVID-19. The source material was peripheral blood. The DNA for the CDR3 is TGTGCCACCAGCAGAGATCCCGGGACTAGCGGGAGAGGAGATACGCAGTATTTT. It encodes CATSRDPGTSGRGDTQYF.